The T cell receptor (beta chain) described here comes from a study of cytomegalovirus exposure and HLA in healthy donors. The study's findings and limits: Accounts indicate the classifier identified cytomegalovirus status with strong specificity and sensitivity. Confirmation was obtained in vitro that a few CMV-associated chains are specific for CMV antigens. A later analysis reportedly identified an Asian-associated ancestry cluster as carrying fewer N-insertions than the 666-donor mean. In an earlier analysis, productive rearrangement rates for most beta V segments clustered near 87% or 30%.

The PCR used 60 Vbeta and 13 Jbeta primers. The assay was immunoSEQ multiplex PCR, and TCRdb's table has in-frame clones only and misses some. In the table there are approximately 200,000 clones, roughly 85% of which are singletons. About this clone: Its specificity is not known.

Germline V lookup: CDR1 MNHNS, CDR2 SASEGT. The V end lost 8 bases, the J end lost 0 bases, and 13 bases lay between the germline ends. There are 14 residues in the CDR3. This clonotype was obtained from a woman in her forties or fifties in good health and CMV-seronegative. Input material: PBMCs. The genes are TRBV6-1 and TRBJ1-1; maybe TRBD1 (6 bases). CDR3 in amino acids: CASHVDRVNTEAFF. The CDR3 DNA reads TGTGCCAGCCATGTGGACAGAGTGAACACTGAAGCTTTCTTT.